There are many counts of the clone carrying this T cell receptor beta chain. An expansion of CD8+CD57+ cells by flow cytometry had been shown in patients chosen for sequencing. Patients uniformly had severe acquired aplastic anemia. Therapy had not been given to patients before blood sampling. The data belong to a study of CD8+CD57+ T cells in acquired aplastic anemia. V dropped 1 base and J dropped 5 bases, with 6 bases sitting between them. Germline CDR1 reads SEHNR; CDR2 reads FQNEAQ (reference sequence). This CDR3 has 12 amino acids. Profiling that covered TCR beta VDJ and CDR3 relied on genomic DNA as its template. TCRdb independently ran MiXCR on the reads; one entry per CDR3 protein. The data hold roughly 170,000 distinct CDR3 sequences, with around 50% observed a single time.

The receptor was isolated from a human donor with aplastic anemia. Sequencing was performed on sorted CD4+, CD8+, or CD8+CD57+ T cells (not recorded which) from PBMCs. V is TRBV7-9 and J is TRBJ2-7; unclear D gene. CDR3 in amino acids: CASSLVSNEQYF. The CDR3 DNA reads TGTGCCAGCAGCTTAGTATCGAACGAGCAGTACTTC. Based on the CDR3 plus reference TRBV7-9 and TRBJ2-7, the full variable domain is DTGVSQNPRHKITKRGQNVTFRCDPISEHNRLYWYRQTLGQGPEFLTYFQNEAQLEKSRLLSDRFSAERPKGSFSTLEIQRTEQGDSAMYLCASSLVSNEQYFGPGTRLTVT.